This T cell receptor (beta chain) comes out of a study of T cell responses to AZD1222 COVID-19 vaccine. Study overall: Second-dose recipients at about 4 or about 12 weeks were treated as one pooled group.

Libraries were prepared by immunoSEQ multiplex PCR; TCRdb keeps only in-frame clonotypes and omits some of them. In the table there are 130,000 or so clones, 90% to 95% of which are singletons. The junction had 12 bases not matched to a gene; V was cut back by 4 bases and J by 4 bases. Per the germline V gene, CDR1 is SGHRS and CDR2 is YFSETQ. CDR3 size: 18 residues. Remarks on this clone: No antigen is known for it.

Overall study findings and caveats: With two AZD1222 doses given, Spike-specific TCR breadth and depth both rose. Every sample of the repertoires postdated the peak T cell response. Unmutated variant regions reportedly attract nearly half of all spike-specific TCRs.

The V gene is TRBV5-1, the J gene TRBJ2-1; 12 positions agree with TRBD2. Specimen: peripheral blood, collected on day 0 of AZD1222 vaccination. The TCR was taken from an adult in good health. The CDR3 bases are TGCGCCAGCAGCCCGGTCCGGACTAGCGGGAAACAGTACAATGAGCAGTTCTTC. It specifies CASSPVRTSGKQYNEQFF.